The 15 T cell receptor beta chains presented below share a single source sample, sequenced in a study of OX40 agonist ivuxolimab in advanced cancers. The library came from the immunoSEQ multiplex PCR assay. Here the immuneACCESS table is served through TCRdb, limited to in-frame sequences with V and J called. Missing clones are a known gap in these copies; in checked studies unresolved V genes cover under half, and the rest lacks a known reason. The table for this sample lists 67,000 or so clones; around four fifths of them were counted only once. The biggest ten clones account for 3.7% of the sample. This sample comprised CD4+ or CD8+ T cells sorted from blood, obtained in a trial of the OX40 agonist ivuxolimab. These receptor sequences come from an adult with an advanced solid tumor such as melanoma, head and neck, liver or kidney cancer.

The V call is TRBV6-1, the J call TRBJ1-3, with 7 bases aligning to TRBD1. Losses at the gene ends were 5 bases for V and 0 bases for J; bases not matched to a gene: 10. From germline, CDR1 is MNHNS and CDR2 SASEGT. The CDR3 contains 17 residues. The CDR3 here is CASSKGTADSSGNTIYF. DNA for the CDR3: TGTGCCAGCAGTAAAGGGACAGCGGACAGCTCTGGAAACACCATATATTTT.

V gene TRBV7-2 combines with J gene TRBJ2-7; D not certain. V lost 1 base to trimming and J lost 0 bases, with 10 bases between them. Looked up from germline, CDR1 is SGHTA and CDR2 is FQGNSA. The CDR3 runs to 15 residues. The CDR3 DNA follows: TGTGCCAGCAGCTTAGTTCCCCTTGACTCCTACGAGCAGTACTTC. Translation: CASSLVPLDSYEQYF.

V usage is TRBV4-1 and J usage is TRBJ1-2, with D possibly TRBD1 on 6 matching bases. The CDR3 contains 16 residues. Germline CDR1 and CDR2: MGHRA and YSYEKL. Trimming removed 0 bases from V and 3 bases from J, with 14 bases in between. The CDR3 region has the DNA TGCGCCAGCAGCCAAGATGGGGCGGGGGCGGACTATGGCTACACCTTC. Translated: CASSQDGAGADYGYTF.

This clone has only a few counts. The chain uses TRBV27 and TRBJ2-7, with D perhaps given as TRBD1 or TRBD2 (5 bases each). The CDR3 loop spans 13 amino acids. V gave up 8 bases and J gave up 3 bases, with 14 bases separating them. In germline, CDR1 is MNHEY, CDR2 SMNVEV (reference sequence). The CDR3 DNA follows: TGTGCCAGCGGGCAGGGAGTGGGCTACGAGCAGTACTTC. It encodes CASGQGVGYEQYF.

In this sample, this clone turned up a few times. V is TRBV11-3 and J is TRBJ2-7; 7 bases agree with TRBD2. Trimming took 8 bases from V and 4 from J; bases not matched to a gene: 2. This CDR3 comprises 11 residues. Looked up from germline, CDR1 is SGHNT and CDR2 is YENEEA. The CDR3 loop reads CASGEGYEQYF. CDR3 sequence (DNA): TGTGCCAGCGGGGAGGGATACGAGCAGTACTTC. The complete variable domain, with remaining parts taken from reference TRBV11-3 and TRBJ2-7, reads EAGVVQSPRYKIIEKKQPVAFWCNPISGHNTLYWYLQNLGQGPELLIRYENEEAVDDSQLPKDRFSAERLKGVDSTLKIQPAELGDSAVYLCASGEGYEQYFGPGTRLTVT.

This clone showed up just once. This chain uses TRBV9 with TRBJ2-2, with a weak D call TRBD2 (7 bases). The length of the CDR3 is 16 residues. The V gene's germline CDR1 is SGDLS and CDR2 YYNGEE. V was clipped by 4 bases and J by 5 bases, with 18 bases between them. The CDR3 loop is CASSPRGGSWTGELFF. The CDR3 nucleotides are TGTGCCAGCAGCCCCAGGGGCGGGAGTTGGACCGGGGAGCTGTTTTTT.

This chain links TRBV19 with TRBJ2-1; no reliable D call. Looked up from germline, CDR1 is LNHDA and CDR2 is SQIVND (reference sequence). V lost 4 bases and J lost 4, with 8 bases in between. This CDR3 contains 13 residues. In DNA, the CDR3 is TGTGCCAGTAGTAAGGGTCAGTACAATGAGCAGTTCTTC. Protein: CASSKGQYNEQFF.

The chain recombines TRBV7-6 with TRBJ1-4; D is undetermined. Germline CDR1 SGHVS, CDR2 FNYEAQ. The CDR3 covers 15 residues. The germline V and J ends were trimmed by 4 bases and 8 bases, with 17 bases remaining between them. The CDR3 nucleotides read TGTGCCAGCAGCTCGAGGGCCCTCGAAGTGGAAAAACTGTTTTTT. Translated: CASSSRALEVEKLFF.

The chain uses TRBV5-1 and TRBJ2-7; no definite D call. From germline, CDR1 is SGHRS and CDR2 YFSETQ. V lost 0 bases and J lost 6, with 7 bases in between. This CDR3 is built from 12 residues. The CDR3 reads CASSLASGEQYF. In nucleotides, the CDR3 is TGCGCCAGCAGCTTGGCTTCTGGCGAGCAGTACTTC.

The chain combines TRBV7-6 with TRBJ2-2; D remains ambiguous. The CDR3 spans 16 residues. Germline-derived CDR1 and CDR2 are SGHVS and FNYEAQ. The V gene lost 1 base and the J gene lost 4 bases, with 13 bases spanning the gap. The CDR3 nucleotides read TGTGCCAGCAGCTTAGTATGGGATAGGAGCACCGGGGAGCTGTTTTTT. It is translated as CASSLVWDRSTGELFF. The full variable domain, its missing parts supplied by reference TRBV7-6 and TRBJ2-2, is GAGVSQSPRYKVTKRGQDVALRCDPISGHVSLYWYRQALGQGPEFLTYFNYEAQQDKSGLPNDRFSAERPEGSISTLTIQRTEQRDSAMYRCASSLVWDRSTGELFFGEGSRLTVL.

This chain joins TRBV7-9 and TRBJ1-1; D gene ambiguous. V shed 6 bases and J shed 10 bases, with 15 bases lying between them. There are 12 residues in the CDR3. The V gene's germline CDR1 is SEHNR and CDR2 FQNEAQ (reference sequence). The CDR3 nucleotides are TGTGCCAGCAGTTCTGGACCCGCGGGAGCTTTCTTT. It specifies CASSSGPAGAFF.

The chain links TRBV6-5 to TRBJ1-1, with 7 bases matching TRBD1. Trimming cost V 7 bases and J 4 bases; bases outside gene matches: 9. CDR3 length equals 14 residues. Germline CDR1 is MNHEY and CDR2 is SVGAGI. The CDR3 sequence is CASNSQGRGTEAFF. CDR3 sequence (DNA): TGTGCCAGCAACTCACAGGGGAGGGGCACTGAAGCTTTCTTT.

This sequence joins TRBV7-6 and TRBJ1-2, with D uncertain. The CDR3 covers 14 residues. V was shortened by 1 base and J by 7 bases, with 13 bases between the two germline ends. Germline values: CDR1 SGHVS, CDR2 FNYEAQ. The CDR3 loop is CASSLGAGIGGYTF. The CDR3 coding sequence is TGTGCCAGCAGCTTAGGGGCGGGGATCGGTGGCTACACCTTC.

The CDR3 DNA is TGCGCCACCGGAGTGGGCCGGAACGGGGATACGCAGTATTTT. This encodes CATGVGRNGDTQYF. The chain uses TRBV5-1 and TRBJ2-3; D is unclear. The CDR3 covers 14 residues. Trimming removed 9 bases from V and 6 bases from J, with 20 bases in between. In germline, CDR1 is SGHRS, CDR2 YFSETQ. Together with reference TRBV5-1 and TRBJ2-3, the CDR3 gives the full variable domain: KAGVTQTPRYLIKTRGQQVTLSCSPISGHRSVSWYQQTPGQGLQFLFEYFSETQRNKGNFPGRFSGRQFSNSRSEMNVSTLELGDSALYLCATGVGRNGDTQYFGPGTRLTVL.

This rearrangement joins TRBV19 to TRBJ2-5; D possibly uses TRBD1 or TRBD2 (5 bases each). Trimming removed 2 bases from V and 4 bases from J, with 14 bases in between. This CDR3 is built from 15 residues. Germline CDR1 is LNHDA and CDR2 is SQIVND (reference sequence). The CDR3 here is CASSISRGDGETQYF. CDR3 coding DNA: TGTGCCAGTAGTATAAGCAGAGGGGATGGAGAGACCCAGTACTTC.